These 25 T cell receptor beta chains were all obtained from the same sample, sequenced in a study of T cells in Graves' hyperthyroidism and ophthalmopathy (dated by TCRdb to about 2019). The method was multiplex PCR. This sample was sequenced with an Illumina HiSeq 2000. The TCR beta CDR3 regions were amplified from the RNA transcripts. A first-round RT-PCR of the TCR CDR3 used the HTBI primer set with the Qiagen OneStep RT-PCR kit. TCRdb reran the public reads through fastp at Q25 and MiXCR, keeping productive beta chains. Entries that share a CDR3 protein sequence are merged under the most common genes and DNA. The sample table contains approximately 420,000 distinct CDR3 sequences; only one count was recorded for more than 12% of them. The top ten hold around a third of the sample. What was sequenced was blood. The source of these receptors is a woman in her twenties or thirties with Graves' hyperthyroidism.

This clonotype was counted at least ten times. CDR3 in amino acids: CASSPTGQGLNTEAFF. The CDR3, as DNA: TGTGCCAGCAGCCCTACGGGACAGGGATTGAACACTGAAGCTTTCTTT. The V and J genes are TRBV5-4 and TRBJ1-1; 9 bases match TRBD1. With 4 bases clipped from V and 0 bases from J, the junction kept 7 bases outside the gene matches. Germline-derived CDR1 and CDR2 are SGHNT and YYREEE (reference sequence). The CDR3 covers 16 residues.

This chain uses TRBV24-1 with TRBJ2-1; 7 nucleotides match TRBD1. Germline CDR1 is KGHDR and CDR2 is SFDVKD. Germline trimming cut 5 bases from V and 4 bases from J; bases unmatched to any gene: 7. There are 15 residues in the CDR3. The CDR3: CATSGAGTAYNEQFF. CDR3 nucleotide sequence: TGTGCCACCAGTGGAGCCGGGACAGCTTACAATGAGCAGTTCTTC.

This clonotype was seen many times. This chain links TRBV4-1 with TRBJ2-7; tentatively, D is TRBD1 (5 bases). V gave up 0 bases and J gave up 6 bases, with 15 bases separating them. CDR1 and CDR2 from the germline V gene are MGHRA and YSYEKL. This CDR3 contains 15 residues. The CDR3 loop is CASSQETRETFEQYF. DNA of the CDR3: TGCGCCAGCAGCCAAGAGACCAGGGAAACTTTCGAGCAGTACTTC.

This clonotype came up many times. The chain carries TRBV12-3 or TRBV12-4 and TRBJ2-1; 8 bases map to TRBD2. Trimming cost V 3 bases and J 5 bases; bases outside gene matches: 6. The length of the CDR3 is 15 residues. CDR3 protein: CASSFGGLANNEQFF. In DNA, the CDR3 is TGTGCCAGCAGTTTCGGCGGACTAGCCAACAATGAGCAGTTCTTC.

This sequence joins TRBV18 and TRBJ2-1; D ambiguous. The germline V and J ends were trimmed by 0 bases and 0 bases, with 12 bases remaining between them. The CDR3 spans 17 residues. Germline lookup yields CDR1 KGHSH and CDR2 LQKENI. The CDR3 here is CASSPPNSLSSYNEQFF. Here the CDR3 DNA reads TGTGCCAGCTCACCACCGAATTCACTGAGCTCCTACAATGAGCAGTTCTTC.

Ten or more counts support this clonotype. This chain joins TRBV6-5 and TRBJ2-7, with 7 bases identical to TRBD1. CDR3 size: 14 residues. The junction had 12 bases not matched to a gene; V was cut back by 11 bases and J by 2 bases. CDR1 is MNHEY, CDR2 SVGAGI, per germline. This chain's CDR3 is CAAGSQGMAYEQYF. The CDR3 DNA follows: TGTGCCGCAGGGTCACAGGGGATGGCCTACGAGCAGTACTTC.

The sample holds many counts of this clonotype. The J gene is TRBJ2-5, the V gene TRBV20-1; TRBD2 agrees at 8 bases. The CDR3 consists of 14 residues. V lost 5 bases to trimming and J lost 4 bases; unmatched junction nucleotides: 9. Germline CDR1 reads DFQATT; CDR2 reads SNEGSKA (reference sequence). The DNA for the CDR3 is TGCAGTGCTCATAAGGCTCTAGCGGGAGAGACCCAGTACTTC. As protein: CSAHKALAGETQYF.

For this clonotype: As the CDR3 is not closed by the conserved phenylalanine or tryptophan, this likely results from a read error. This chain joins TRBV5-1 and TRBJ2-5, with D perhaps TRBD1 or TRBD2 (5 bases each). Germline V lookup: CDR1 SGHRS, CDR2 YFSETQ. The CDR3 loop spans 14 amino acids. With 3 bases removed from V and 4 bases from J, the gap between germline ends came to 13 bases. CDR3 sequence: CASSSLGTPETQYL. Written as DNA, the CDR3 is TGCGCCAGCAGCTCGTTAGGGACCCCAGAGACCCAGTACCTC.

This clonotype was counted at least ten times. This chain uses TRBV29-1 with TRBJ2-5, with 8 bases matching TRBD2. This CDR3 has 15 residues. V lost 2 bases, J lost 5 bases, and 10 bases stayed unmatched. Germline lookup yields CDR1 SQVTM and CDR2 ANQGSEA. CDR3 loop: CSVESGAGARETQYF. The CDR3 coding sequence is TGCAGCGTTGAATCGGGAGCGGGAGCTCGGGAGACCCAGTACTTC.

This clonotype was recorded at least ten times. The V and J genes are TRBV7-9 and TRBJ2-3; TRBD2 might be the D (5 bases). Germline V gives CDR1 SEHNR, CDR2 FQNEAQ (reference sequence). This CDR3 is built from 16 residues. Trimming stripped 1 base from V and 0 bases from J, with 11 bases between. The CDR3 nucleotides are TGTGCCAGCAGCTTAGACCCAGCGGCCAGCACAGATACGCAGTATTTT. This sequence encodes CASSLDPAASTDTQYF.

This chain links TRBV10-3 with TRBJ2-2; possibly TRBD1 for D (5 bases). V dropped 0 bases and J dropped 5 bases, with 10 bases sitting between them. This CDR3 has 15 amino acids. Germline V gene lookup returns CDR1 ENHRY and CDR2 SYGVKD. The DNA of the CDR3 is TGTGCCATCAGTGAGTCGAGCAGGGAAACCGGGGAGCTGTTTTTT. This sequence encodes CAISESSRETGELFF.

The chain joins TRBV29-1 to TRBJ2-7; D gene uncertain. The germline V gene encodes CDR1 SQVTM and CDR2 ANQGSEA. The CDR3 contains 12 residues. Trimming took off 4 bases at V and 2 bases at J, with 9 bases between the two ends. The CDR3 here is CSVGEATYEQYF. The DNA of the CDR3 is TGCAGCGTTGGTGAGGCTACCTACGAGCAGTACTTC.

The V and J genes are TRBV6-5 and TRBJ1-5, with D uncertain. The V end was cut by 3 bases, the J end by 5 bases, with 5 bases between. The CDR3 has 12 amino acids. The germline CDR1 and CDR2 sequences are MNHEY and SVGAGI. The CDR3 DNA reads TGTGCCAGCAGTTATGCGGATCAGCCCCAGCATTTT. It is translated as CASSYADQPQHF.

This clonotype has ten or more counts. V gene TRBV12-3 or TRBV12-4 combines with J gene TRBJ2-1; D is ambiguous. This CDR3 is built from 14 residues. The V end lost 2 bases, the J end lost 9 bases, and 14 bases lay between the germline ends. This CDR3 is CASSLNQLLSEQFF. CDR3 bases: TGTGCCAGCAGTTTAAATCAACTGCTGAGTGAGCAGTTCTTC.

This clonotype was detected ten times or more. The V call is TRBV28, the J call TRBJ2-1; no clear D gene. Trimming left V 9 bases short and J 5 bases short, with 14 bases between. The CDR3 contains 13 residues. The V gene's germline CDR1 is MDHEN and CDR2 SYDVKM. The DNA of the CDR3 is TGTGCCAGTAAAAGCCCCGTGAACAATGAGCAGTTCTTC. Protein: CASKSPVNNEQFF.

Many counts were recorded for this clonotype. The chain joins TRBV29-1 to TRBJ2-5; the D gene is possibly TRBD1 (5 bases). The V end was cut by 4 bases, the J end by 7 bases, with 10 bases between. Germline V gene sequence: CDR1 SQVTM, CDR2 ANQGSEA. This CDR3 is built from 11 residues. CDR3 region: CSVGPQGTQYF. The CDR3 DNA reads TGCAGCGTTGGTCCCCAGGGGACCCAGTACTTC.

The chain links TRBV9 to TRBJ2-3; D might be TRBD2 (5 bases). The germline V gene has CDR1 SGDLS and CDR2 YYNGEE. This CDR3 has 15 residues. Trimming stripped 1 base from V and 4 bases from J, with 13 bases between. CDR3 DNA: TGTGCCAGCAGCGTATTATTTAGCGCGGCAGATACGCAGTATTTT. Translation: CASSVLFSAADTQYF. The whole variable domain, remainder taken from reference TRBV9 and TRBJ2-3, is DSGVTQTPKHLITATGQRVTLRCSPRSGDLSVYWYQQSLDQGLQFLIQYYNGEERAKGNILERFSAQQFPDLHSELNLSSLELGDSALYFCASSVLFSAADTQYFGPGTRLTVL.

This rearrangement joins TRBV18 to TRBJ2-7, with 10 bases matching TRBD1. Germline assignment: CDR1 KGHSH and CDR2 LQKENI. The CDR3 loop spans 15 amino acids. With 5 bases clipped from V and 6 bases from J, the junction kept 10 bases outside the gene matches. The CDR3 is CASSWPGQGLAEQYF. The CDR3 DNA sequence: TGTGCCAGCTCATGGCCGGGACAGGGGCTGGCCGAGCAGTACTTC. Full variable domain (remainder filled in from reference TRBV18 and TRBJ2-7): NAGVMQNPRHLVRRRGQEARLRCSPMKGHSHVYWYRQLPEEGLKFMVYLQKENIIDESGMPKERFSAEFPKEGPSILRIQQVVRGDSAAYFCASSWPGQGLAEQYFGPGTRLTVT.

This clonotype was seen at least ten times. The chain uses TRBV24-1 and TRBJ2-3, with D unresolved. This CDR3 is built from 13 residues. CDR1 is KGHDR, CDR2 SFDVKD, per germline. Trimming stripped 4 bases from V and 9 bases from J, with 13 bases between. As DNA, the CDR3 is TGTGCCACCAGTGACTGGGGATTAGCCACGCAGTATTTT. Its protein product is CATSDWGLATQYF.

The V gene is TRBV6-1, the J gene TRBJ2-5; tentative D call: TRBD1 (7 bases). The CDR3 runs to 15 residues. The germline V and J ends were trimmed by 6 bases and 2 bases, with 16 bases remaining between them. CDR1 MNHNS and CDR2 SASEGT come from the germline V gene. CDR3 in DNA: TGTGCCAGCAGGGACAGGCGGGACGGACAAGAGACCCAGTACTTC. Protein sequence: CASRDRRDGQETQYF.

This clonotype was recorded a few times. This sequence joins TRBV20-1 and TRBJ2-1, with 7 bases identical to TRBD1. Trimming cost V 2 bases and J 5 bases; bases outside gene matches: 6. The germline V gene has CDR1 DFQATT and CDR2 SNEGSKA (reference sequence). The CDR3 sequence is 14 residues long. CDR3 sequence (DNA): TGCAGTGCTAGATTTGGGACAGTAAACAATGAGCAGTTCTTC. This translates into CSARFGTVNNEQFF.

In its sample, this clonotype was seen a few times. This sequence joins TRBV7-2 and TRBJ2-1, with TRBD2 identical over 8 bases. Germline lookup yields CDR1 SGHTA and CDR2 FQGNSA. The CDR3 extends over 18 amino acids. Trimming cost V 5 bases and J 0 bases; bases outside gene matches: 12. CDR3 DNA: TGTGCCAGCAGCCAATCCCGACTAACTAGCGGCTCCTACAATGAGCAGTTCTTC. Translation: CASSQSRLTSGSYNEQFF.

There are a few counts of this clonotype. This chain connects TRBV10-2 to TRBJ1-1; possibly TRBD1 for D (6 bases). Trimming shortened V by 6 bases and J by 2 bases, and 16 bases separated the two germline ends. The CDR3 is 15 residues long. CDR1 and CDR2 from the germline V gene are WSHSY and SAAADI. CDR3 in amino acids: CASRELGQFNTEAFF. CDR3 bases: TGCGCCAGCAGGGAGCTGGGACAATTTAACACTGAAGCTTTCTTT.

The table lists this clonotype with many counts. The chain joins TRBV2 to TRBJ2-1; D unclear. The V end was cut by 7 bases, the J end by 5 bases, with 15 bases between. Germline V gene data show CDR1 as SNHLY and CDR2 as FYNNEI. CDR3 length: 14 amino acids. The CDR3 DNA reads TGTGCCAGCACTAGAGTAATAGAAAACAATGAGCAGTTCTTC. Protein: CASTRVIENNEQFF.

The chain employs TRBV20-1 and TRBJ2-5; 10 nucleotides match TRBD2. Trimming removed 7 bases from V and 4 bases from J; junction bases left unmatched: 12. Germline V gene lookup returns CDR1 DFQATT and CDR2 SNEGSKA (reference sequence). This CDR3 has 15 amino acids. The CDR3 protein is CSGASGSLLSETQYF. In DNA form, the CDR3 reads TGCAGTGGGGCTAGCGGGAGTTTACTATCAGAGACCCAGTACTTC.